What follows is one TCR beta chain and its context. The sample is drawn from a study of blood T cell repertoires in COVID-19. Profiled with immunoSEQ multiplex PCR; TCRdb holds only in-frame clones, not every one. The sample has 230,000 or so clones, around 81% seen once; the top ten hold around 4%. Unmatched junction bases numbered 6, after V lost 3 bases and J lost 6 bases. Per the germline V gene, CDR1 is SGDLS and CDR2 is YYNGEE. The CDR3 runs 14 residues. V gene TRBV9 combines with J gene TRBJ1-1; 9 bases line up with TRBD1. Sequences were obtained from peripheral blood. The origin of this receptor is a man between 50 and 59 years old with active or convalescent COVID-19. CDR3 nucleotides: TGTGCCAGCAGCGAGACAGGGGGGTATGCTGAAGCTTTCTTT. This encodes CASSETGGYAEAFF. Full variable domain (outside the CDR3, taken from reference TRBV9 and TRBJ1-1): DSGVTQTPKHLITATGQRVTLRCSPRSGDLSVYWYQQSLDQGLQFLIQYYNGEERAKGNILERFSAQQFPDLHSELNLSSLELGDSALYFCASSETGGYAEAFFGQGTRLTVV.